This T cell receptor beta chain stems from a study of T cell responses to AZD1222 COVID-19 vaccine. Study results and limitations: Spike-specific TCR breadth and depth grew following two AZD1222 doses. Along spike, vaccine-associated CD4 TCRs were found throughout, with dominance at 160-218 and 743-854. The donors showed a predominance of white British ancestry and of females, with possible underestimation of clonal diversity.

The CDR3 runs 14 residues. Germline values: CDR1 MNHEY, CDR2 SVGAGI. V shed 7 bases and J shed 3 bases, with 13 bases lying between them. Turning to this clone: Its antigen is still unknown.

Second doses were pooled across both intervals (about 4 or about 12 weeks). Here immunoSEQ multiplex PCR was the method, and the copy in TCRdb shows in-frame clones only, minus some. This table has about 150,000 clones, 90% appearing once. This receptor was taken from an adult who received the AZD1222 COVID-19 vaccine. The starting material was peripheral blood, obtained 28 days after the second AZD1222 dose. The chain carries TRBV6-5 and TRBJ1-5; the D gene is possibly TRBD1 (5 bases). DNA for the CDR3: TGTGCCAGCAACATGGGGGGGTTCAATCAGCCCCAGCATTTT. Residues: CASNMGGFNQPQHF.